This TCR beta chain originates from a study of OX40 agonist ivuxolimab in advanced cancers. Study-level results: Clones of CD4+ and CD8+ blood T cells grew by week 6 at doses of 0.1 to 3.0 mg/kg. The study found that CD8+ T cells averaged more expanded clones than CD4+.

As regards this clone: The antigen is undetermined. In the same sample, other DNA sequences code for this CDR3.

The ends lost 0 bases at V and 3 bases at J; junction bases unmatched: 1. The germline gives CDR1 MNHEY, CDR2 SVGAGI. This CDR3 is built from 14 residues. Only in-frame clones appear in the TCRdb table, and some are missing; sequencing was by immunoSEQ multiplex PCR. The table records 65,000 to 70,000 clones, 75% to 90% of them present only once. This receptor was identified in an adult with an advanced solid tumor such as melanoma, head and neck, liver or kidney cancer. The chain couples TRBV6-5 to TRBJ2-7, with 8 bases matching TRBD1. The sample was CD4+ or CD8+ T cells sorted from blood, taken in a trial of the OX40 agonist ivuxolimab. CDR3 loop: CASSYSGQDYEQYF. CDR3 nucleotides: TGTGCCAGCAGTTACTCGGGACAGGACTACGAGCAGTACTTC.